What follows are 28 T cell receptor beta chains derived from one specimen sequenced in a study of blood T cell repertoires in COVID-19. Data came from immunoSEQ multiplex PCR; TCRdb stores just in-frame clones and leaves some out. The sample yields around 250,000 clones, roughly 82% seen once. Source material: peripheral blood. The source of these receptors is a man older than 75 with acute or convalescent COVID-19.

This clone showed up just a few times. The V and J genes are TRBV12-3 or TRBV12-4 and TRBJ1-1, with TRBD1 as a possible D gene (5 bases). V was cut by 6 bases and J by 11 bases, with 13 bases left in between. This CDR3 is built from 11 residues. In DNA, the CDR3 is TGTGCCAGCAGGACAGCTCTTGACGCTTTCTTT. As protein: CASRTALDAFF.

V is TRBV20-1 and J is TRBJ1-1; 8 bases match TRBD1. J gave up 8 bases and V 3 bases, and 8 bases lay outside the gene matches. The CDR3 loop spans 13 amino acids. Germline-derived CDR1 and CDR2 are DFQATT and SNEGSKA (reference sequence). As DNA, the CDR3 is TGCAGTGCTAGTAGGGACAGGACTCTCGAAGCTTTCTTT. This translates into CSASRDRTLEAFF.

The gene calls are TRBV27 and TRBJ1-2, with D maybe TRBD1 (6 bases). The CDR3 length is 13 residues. Looked up from germline, CDR1 is MNHEY and CDR2 is SMNVEV (reference sequence). Trimming shortened V by 6 bases and J by 7 bases, and 15 bases separated the two germline ends. CDR3 protein: CASRIGGRGGYTF. The CDR3 nucleotides read TGTGCCAGCAGAATAGGGGGGAGGGGTGGCTACACCTTC.

This clone was counted once. The rearrangement links TRBV25-1 to TRBJ2-3, with D unclear. The CDR3 contains 11 residues. Germline V gene data show CDR1 as MGHDK and CDR2 as SYGVNS. Trimming cost V 3 bases and J 4 bases, with 2 bases left between them. Here the CDR3 reads CASSDADTQYF. The CDR3 DNA reads as TGTGCCAGCAGTGACGCAGATACGCAGTATTTT.

V gene TRBV13 combines with J gene TRBJ2-2; TRBD2 matches 7 bases. The V and J ends lost 1 base and 4 bases, in that order; junction bases with no gene match: 6. The length of the CDR3 is 16 residues. The germline gives CDR1 PRHDT, CDR2 FYEKMQ (reference sequence). The CDR3 nucleotides are TGTGCCAGCAGCTTAGTCGCTAGCGGAGGCACCGGGGAGCTGTTTTTT. As protein: CASSLVASGGTGELFF.

CDR3 region: CASSSILQGVNQPQHF. CDR3 DNA sequence: TGTGCCAGTAGTTCAATTCTACAGGGGGTCAATCAGCCCCAGCATTTT. The genes are TRBV19 and TRBJ1-5, with TRBD1 identical over 8 bases. The V gene end was trimmed by 5 bases and the J gene end by 3 bases; junction bases not matched to a gene: 9. The CDR3 is 16 amino acids. Germline lookup yields CDR1 LNHDA and CDR2 SQIVND (reference sequence).

This clone was counted a single time. As DNA, the CDR3 is TGCGCCAGCAGCCAAGAGGGGACAGATAGTGAAAAACTGTTTTTT. Encoded protein: CASSQEGTDSEKLFF. The genes are TRBV4-1 and TRBJ1-4, with TRBD1 matching 7 bases. The CDR3 runs 15 residues. Looked up from germline, CDR1 is MGHRA and CDR2 is YSYEKL. With V trimmed by 0 bases and J by 7 bases, 5 bases remained unmatched.

The chain has TRBV5-1 and TRBJ2-1; 8 bases fit TRBD1. V gave up 4 bases and J gave up 7 bases; unmatched junction bases: 10. This CDR3 is 15 amino acids long. In germline, CDR1 is SGHRS, CDR2 YFSETQ. Here the CDR3 DNA reads TGCGCCAGCAGCGCGGACGGACAGGGCTTGAATGAGCAGTTCTTC. This encodes CASSADGQGLNEQFF.

This chain uses TRBV4-3 with TRBJ2-7, with a tentative D call TRBD1 (5 bases). Germline CDR1 reads LGHNA; CDR2 reads YSLEER. The CDR3 has 14 amino acids. Between the trimmed V and J ends, which lost 0 bases and 5 bases, there was a span of 11 bases. CDR3 in DNA: TGCGCCAGCAGCCAAGATGGACAACGGCACGAGCAGTACTTC. Translating it yields CASSQDGQRHEQYF.

This clone turned up a few times. The chain employs TRBV3-1 (or the pseudogene TRBV3-2) and TRBJ1-6; possible D gene TRBD1, 5 bases. This CDR3 contains 14 residues. Germline-derived CDR1 and CDR2 are LGHDT and YNNKEL (reference sequence). V dropped 0 bases and J dropped 7 bases, with 7 bases sitting between them. The DNA for the CDR3 is TGTGCCAGCAGCCAAGAGCCAGGGAATTCACCCCTCCACTTT. Its protein product is CASSQEPGNSPLHF.

The chain has TRBV10-3 and TRBJ1-4; 8 bases line up with TRBD1. This CDR3 spans 14 amino acids. J gave up 8 bases and V 6 bases, and 8 bases lay outside the gene matches. Germline V CDR1 and CDR2: ENHRY, SYGVKD. DNA of the CDR3: TGTGCCATCAGAGCGGACAGGGAAGGAGAAAAACTGTTTTTT. Its protein product is CAIRADREGEKLFF.

The genes are TRBV5-1 and TRBJ1-1; a possible D gene is TRBD1 (6 bases). CDR1 and CDR2 (germline): SGHRS, YFSETQ. V dropped 3 bases and J dropped 1 base, with 10 bases sitting between them. This CDR3 has 14 residues. The CDR3 sequence: CASSSQGPNTEAFF. CDR3 bases: TGCGCCAGCAGCTCCCAGGGGCCGAACACTGAAGCTTTCTTT. Combining the CDR3 with reference TRBV5-1 and TRBJ1-1 gives the whole variable domain KAGVTQTPRYLIKTRGQQVTLSCSPISGHRSVSWYQQTPGQGLQFLFEYFSETQRNKGNFPGRFSGRQFSNSRSEMNVSTLELGDSALYLCASSSQGPNTEAFFGQGTRLTVV.

V gene TRBV24-1 combines with J gene TRBJ2-4; 9 nucleotides match TRBD1. Losses at the gene ends were 3 bases for V and 4 bases for J; bases not matched to a gene: 3. The CDR3 consists of 15 residues. Looked up from germline, CDR1 is KGHDR and CDR2 is SFDVKD. The CDR3 nucleotides are TGTGCCACCAGTGATAGGGGGACAGGGAAAAACATTCAGTACTTC. Translating it yields CATSDRGTGKNIQYF.

The rearrangement joins TRBV3-1 (or the pseudogene TRBV3-2) to TRBJ2-1; 12 positions agree with TRBD2. The germline V gene encodes CDR1 LGHDT and CDR2 YNNKEL (reference sequence). V was pared by 0 bases and J by 8 bases, with 2 bases of the junction left unmatched. CDR3 length equals 15 residues. The CDR3 loop reads CASSQELAGGDEQFF. In DNA form, the CDR3 reads TGTGCCAGCAGCCAAGAACTAGCGGGGGGCGATGAGCAGTTCTTC.

The rearrangement joins TRBV27 to TRBJ1-2; TRBD1 matches at 7 bases. CDR3 length: 13 residues. Germline loops: CDR1 MNHEY, CDR2 SMNVEV (reference sequence). V lost 5 bases and J lost 8; bases outside the gene matches: 8. CDR3 in amino acids: CASSPRTGWGYTF. The CDR3 DNA is TGTGCCAGCAGTCCCAGGACAGGCTGGGGCTACACCTTC.

The chain has TRBV5-1 and TRBJ1-3; 7 bases map to TRBD1. CDR1 and CDR2 (germline): SGHRS, YFSETQ. Unmatched junction bases numbered 14, after V lost 2 bases and J lost 0 bases. The CDR3 totals 19 residues. The CDR3 reads CASSLWTGADALSGNTIYF. CDR3 in DNA: TGCGCCAGCAGCTTATGGACAGGAGCAGATGCTCTCTCTGGAAACACCATATATTTT.

This chain links TRBV4-3 with TRBJ1-3; D possibly corresponds to TRBD1 (6 bases). Germline CDR1 LGHNA, CDR2 YSLEER. V lost 3 bases, J lost 4 bases, and 7 bases lay in between. CDR3 length: 13 residues. The CDR3 DNA is TGCGCCAGCAGCCACGGGACAGGAAACACCATATATTTT. It specifies CASSHGTGNTIYF.

The chain joins TRBV3-1 (or the pseudogene TRBV3-2) to TRBJ2-5; D may be TRBD1 (5 bases). With 4 bases removed from V and 5 bases from J, the gap between germline ends came to 14 bases. The germline CDR1 and CDR2 sequences are LGHDT and YNNKEL (reference sequence). CDR3 length: 14 residues. The CDR3 is CASSPRRQSETQYF. Written as DNA, the CDR3 is TGTGCCAGCAGCCCCAGACGACAGTCGGAGACCCAGTACTTC.

The gene calls are TRBV5-4 and TRBJ2-4; D call uncertain. Trimming removed 0 bases from V and 7 bases from J, with 17 bases in between. This CDR3 is built from 16 residues. The germline V gene has CDR1 SGHNT and CDR2 YYREEE (reference sequence). This CDR3 reads CASSLDIRSPSNIQYF. Written as DNA, the CDR3 is TGTGCCAGCAGCTTGGATATCCGTTCCCCGTCGAACATTCAGTACTTC.

The chain couples TRBV19 to TRBJ2-2; no clear D gene. This CDR3 region has 13 residues. The V gene lost 5 bases and the J gene lost 6 bases, with 10 bases spanning the gap. Germline CDR1 reads LNHDA; CDR2 reads SQIVND (reference sequence). The CDR3: CASSPTSAGELFF. The CDR3 bases are TGTGCCAGTAGTCCGACTTCAGCCGGGGAGCTGTTTTTT. The full variable domain, with the rest looked up from reference TRBV19 and TRBJ2-2, is DGGITQSPKYLFRKEGQNVTLSCEQNLNHDAMYWYRQDPGQGLRLIYYSQIVNDFQKGDIAEGYSVSREKKESFPLTVTSAQKNPTAFYLCASSPTSAGELFFGEGSRLTVL.

The CDR3 sequence: CASSSSNEQYF. The CDR3, as DNA: TGCGCCAGCAGCTCCAGTAACGAGCAGTACTTC. The genes are TRBV5-1 and TRBJ2-7; no reliable D call. V was trimmed by 3 bases and J by 5 bases, leaving 6 bases between them. The CDR3 length is 11 residues. CDR1 and CDR2 (germline): SGHRS, YFSETQ.

The J gene is TRBJ2-3, the V gene TRBV4-1; D is undetermined. The CDR3 has 12 residues. Trimming removed 1 base from V and 10 bases from J, with 9 bases in between. Germline loops: CDR1 MGHRA, CDR2 YSYEKL. CDR3 amino acids: CASSQVNRAQYF. DNA for the CDR3: TGCGCCAGCAGCCAAGTGAATAGAGCGCAGTATTTT.

The chain combines TRBV10-3 with TRBJ2-2; 7 bases match TRBD1. The CDR3 is 12 amino acids. The J segment lost 6 bases and the V segment lost 10 bases, leaving 5 bases of the junction unmatched. From germline, CDR1 is ENHRY and CDR2 SYGVKD. Here the CDR3 DNA reads TGTGCCACCACCCAGGGGGCCGGGGAGCTGTTTTTT. Translated: CATTQGAGELFF.

This clone occurred a few times. The V call is TRBV10-1, the J call TRBJ2-1; TRBD1 is a possible D gene (6 bases). The V end lost 4 bases, the J end lost 7 bases, and 17 bases lay between the germline ends. From germline, CDR1 is WNHNN and CDR2 SYGVQD (reference sequence). The CDR3 has 15 residues. The CDR3 region has the DNA TGCGCCAGCAGTGTTGGCAGGGGTTTAGAAAATGAGCAGTTCTTC. Translation gives CASSVGRGLENEQFF.

This clone is a singleton in its sample. This chain connects TRBV19 to TRBJ2-3; a possible D gene is TRBD1 (6 bases). Trimming left V 5 bases short and J 2 bases short, with 11 bases between. The CDR3 runs to 14 residues. The germline V gene has CDR1 LNHDA and CDR2 SQIVND (reference sequence). CDR3 nucleotide sequence: TGTGCCAGTAGTGCGGACAGAGTCACAGATACGCAGTATTTT. Protein: CASSADRVTDTQYF.

The chain combines TRBV3-1 (or the pseudogene TRBV3-2) with TRBJ2-7, with 9 positions matching TRBD2. The ends lost 1 base at V and 2 bases at J; junction bases unmatched: 3. The CDR3 has 15 residues. CDR1 and CDR2 from the germline V gene are LGHDT and YNNKEL (reference sequence). The CDR3 loop is CASSQGTSVTYEQYF. The CDR3 DNA follows: TGTGCCAGCAGCCAAGGGACTAGCGTTACCTACGAGCAGTACTTC.

V gene TRBV27 combines with J gene TRBJ1-1; 10 nucleotides agree with TRBD1. The V gene end was trimmed by 5 bases and the J gene end by 1 base; junction bases not matched to a gene: 7. The CDR3 totals 16 residues. Germline assignment: CDR1 MNHEY and CDR2 SMNVEV (reference sequence). The CDR3 DNA reads TGTGCCAGCAGTCCGGGACAGGGGTTGGGGAACACTGAAGCTTTCTTT. Its protein product is CASSPGQGLGNTEAFF.

V usage is TRBV28 and J usage is TRBJ1-2; 7 bases are a match to TRBD1. V lost 6 bases and J lost 4; bases outside the gene matches: 5. The germline gives CDR1 MDHEN, CDR2 SYDVKM. CDR3 length equals 13 residues. The CDR3 nucleotides are TGTGCCAGCAGGTCTGGGACAGCCTATGGCTACACCTTC. As protein: CASRSGTAYGYTF.